This T cell receptor (beta chain) was sequenced for a study of cytomegalovirus exposure and HLA in healthy donors. This clone appeared a single time. The PCR was carried out with 60 Vbeta primers and 13 Jbeta primers. Profiled with immunoSEQ multiplex PCR; TCRdb holds only in-frame clones, not every one. The data hold 150,000 to 200,000 clones, with 60% to 85% observed a single time. Germline V gene data show CDR1 as SGHKS and CDR2 as YYEKEE (reference sequence). V was pared by 4 bases and J by 5 bases, with 12 bases between. The CDR3 is 13 residues long. The chain uses TRBV5-5 and TRBJ2-5, with a weak D call TRBD2 (7 bases). The material sequenced was PBMCs. The sequence was obtained from a female donor in good health and CMV-seronegative. For the CDR3, the DNA is TGTGCCAGCAGCCCACAGGGAGGGGAGACCCAGTACTTC. It yields the protein CASSPQGGETQYF.